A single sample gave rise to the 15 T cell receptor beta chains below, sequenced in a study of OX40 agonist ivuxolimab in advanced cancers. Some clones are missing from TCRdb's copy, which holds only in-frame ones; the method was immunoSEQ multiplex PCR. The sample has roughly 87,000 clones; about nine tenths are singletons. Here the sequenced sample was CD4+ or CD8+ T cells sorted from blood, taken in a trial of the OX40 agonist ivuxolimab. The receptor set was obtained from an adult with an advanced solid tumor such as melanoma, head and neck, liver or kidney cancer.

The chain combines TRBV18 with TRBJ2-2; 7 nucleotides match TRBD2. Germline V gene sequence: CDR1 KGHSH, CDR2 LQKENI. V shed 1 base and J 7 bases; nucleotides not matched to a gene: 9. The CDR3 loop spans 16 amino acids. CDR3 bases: TGTGCCAGCTCACCACAAGCGGGGTCCGCGGGCGGGGAGCTGTTTTTT. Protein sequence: CASSPQAGSAGGELFF.

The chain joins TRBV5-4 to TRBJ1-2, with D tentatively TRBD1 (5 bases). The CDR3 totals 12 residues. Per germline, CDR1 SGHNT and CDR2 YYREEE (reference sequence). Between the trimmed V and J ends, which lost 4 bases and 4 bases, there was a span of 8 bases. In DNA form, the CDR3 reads TGTGCCAGCAGCCCTGACAGCTATGGCTACACCTTC. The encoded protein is CASSPDSYGYTF. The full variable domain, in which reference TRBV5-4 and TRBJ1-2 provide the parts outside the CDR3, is ETGVTQSPTHLIKTRGQQVTLRCSSQSGHNTVSWYQQALGQGPQFIFQYYREEENGRGNFPPRFSGLQFPNYSSELNVNALELDDSALYLCASSPDSYGYTFGSGTRLTVV.

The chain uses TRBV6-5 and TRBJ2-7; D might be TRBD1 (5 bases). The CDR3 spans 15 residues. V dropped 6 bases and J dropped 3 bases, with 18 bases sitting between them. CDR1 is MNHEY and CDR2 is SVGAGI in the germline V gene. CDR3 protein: CASRAPGRVDYEQYF. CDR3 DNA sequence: TGTGCCAGCAGGGCCCCCGGCAGGGTCGACTACGAGCAGTACTTC.

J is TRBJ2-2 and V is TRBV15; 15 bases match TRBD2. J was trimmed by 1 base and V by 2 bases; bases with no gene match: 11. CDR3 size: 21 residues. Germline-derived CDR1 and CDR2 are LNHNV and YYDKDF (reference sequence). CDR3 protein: CATSRRPPGLAGGLNTGELFF. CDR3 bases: TGTGCCACCAGCAGACGACCCCCGGGACTAGCGGGGGGACTGAACACCGGGGAGCTGTTTTTT.

In nucleotides, the CDR3 is TGCGCCAGCAGCTTTGGACAGGGGGCTGGCGAGCAGTACTTC. This codes for CASSFGQGAGEQYF. The chain has TRBV5-1 and TRBJ2-7, with 11 positions matching TRBD1. With 2 bases clipped from V and 6 bases from J, the junction kept 4 bases outside the gene matches. Germline CDR1 and CDR2: SGHRS and YFSETQ. The CDR3 covers 14 residues.

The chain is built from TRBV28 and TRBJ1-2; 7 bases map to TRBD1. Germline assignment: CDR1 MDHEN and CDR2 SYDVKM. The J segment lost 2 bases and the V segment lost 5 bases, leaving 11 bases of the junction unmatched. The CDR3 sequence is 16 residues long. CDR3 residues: CASSNVGGGPNYGYTF. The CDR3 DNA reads TGTGCCAGCAGTAACGTCGGAGGGGGCCCCAACTATGGCTACACCTTC.

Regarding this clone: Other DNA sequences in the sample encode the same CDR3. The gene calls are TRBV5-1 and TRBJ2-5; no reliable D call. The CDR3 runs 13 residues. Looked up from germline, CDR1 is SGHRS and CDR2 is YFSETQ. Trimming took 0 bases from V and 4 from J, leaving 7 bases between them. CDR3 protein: CASSLEGSETQYF. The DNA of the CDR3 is TGCGCCAGCAGCTTGGAGGGCTCAGAGACCCAGTACTTC. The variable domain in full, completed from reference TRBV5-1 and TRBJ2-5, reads KAGVTQTPRYLIKTRGQQVTLSCSPISGHRSVSWYQQTPGQGLQFLFEYFSETQRNKGNFPGRFSGRQFSNSRSEMNVSTLELGDSALYLCASSLEGSETQYFGPGTRLLVL.

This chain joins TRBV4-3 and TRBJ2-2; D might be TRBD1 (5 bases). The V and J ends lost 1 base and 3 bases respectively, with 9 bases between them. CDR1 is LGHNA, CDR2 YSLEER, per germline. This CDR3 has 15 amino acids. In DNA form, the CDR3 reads TGCGCCAGCAGCCAAGGACAGCTCGACACCGGGGAGCTGTTTTTT. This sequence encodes CASSQGQLDTGELFF.

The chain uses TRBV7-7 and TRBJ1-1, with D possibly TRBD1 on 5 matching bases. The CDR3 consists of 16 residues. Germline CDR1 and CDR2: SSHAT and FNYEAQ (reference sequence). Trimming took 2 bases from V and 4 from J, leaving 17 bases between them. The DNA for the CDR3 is TGTGCCAGCAGCTTAAATCTGGACACGGAGAGCACTGAAGCTTTCTTT. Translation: CASSLNLDTESTEAFF. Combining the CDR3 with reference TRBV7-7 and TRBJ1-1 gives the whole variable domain GAGVSQSPRYKVTKRGQDVTLRCDPISSHATLYWYQQALGQGPEFLTYFNYEAQPDKSGLPSDRFSAERPEGSISTLTIQRTEQRDSAMYRCASSLNLDTESTEAFFGQGTRLTVV.

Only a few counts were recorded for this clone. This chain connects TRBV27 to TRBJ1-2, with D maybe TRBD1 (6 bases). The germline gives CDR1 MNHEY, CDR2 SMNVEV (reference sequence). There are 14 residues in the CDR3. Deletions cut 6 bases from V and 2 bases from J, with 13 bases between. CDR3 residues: CASRGQPGNYGYTF. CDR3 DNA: TGTGCCAGCAGAGGACAGCCGGGGAACTATGGCTACACCTTC.

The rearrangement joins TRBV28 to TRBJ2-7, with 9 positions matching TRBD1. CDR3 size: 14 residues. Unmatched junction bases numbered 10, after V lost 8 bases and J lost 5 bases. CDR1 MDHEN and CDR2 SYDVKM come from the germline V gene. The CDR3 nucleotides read TGTGCCAGCCGGGCCTGGGACAGGGTCCACGAGCAGTACTTC. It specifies CASRAWDRVHEQYF.

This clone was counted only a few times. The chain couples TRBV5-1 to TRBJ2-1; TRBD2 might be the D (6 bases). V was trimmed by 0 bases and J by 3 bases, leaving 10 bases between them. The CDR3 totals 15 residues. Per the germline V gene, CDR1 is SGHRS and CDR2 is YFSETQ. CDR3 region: CASSLVAELYNEQFF. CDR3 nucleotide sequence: TGCGCCAGCAGCTTGGTAGCGGAGCTCTACAATGAGCAGTTCTTC.

CDR3 DNA: TGTGCCAGCAGTTTCGGGACAGGGTATTCTCAGCCCCAGCATTTT. Translating gives CASSFGTGYSQPQHF. This chain joins TRBV28 and TRBJ1-5; 9 bases fit TRBD1. The CDR3 spans 15 residues. Unmatched junction bases numbered 6, after V lost 3 bases and J lost 6 bases. Germline V gene sequence: CDR1 MDHEN, CDR2 SYDVKM.

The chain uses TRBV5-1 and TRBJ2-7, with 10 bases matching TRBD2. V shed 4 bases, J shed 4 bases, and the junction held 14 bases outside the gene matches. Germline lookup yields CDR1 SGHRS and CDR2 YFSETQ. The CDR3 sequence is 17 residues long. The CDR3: CASSITPGLALIYEQYF. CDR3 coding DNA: TGCGCCAGCAGCATTACTCCGGGACTAGCGTTGATTTACGAGCAGTACTTC.

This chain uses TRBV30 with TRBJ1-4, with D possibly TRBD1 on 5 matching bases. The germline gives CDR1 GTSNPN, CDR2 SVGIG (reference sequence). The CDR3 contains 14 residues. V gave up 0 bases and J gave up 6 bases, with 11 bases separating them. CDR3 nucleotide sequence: TGTGCCTGGAGTGTACCAGGGAGAGATGAAAAACTGTTTTTT. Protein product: CAWSVPGRDEKLFF. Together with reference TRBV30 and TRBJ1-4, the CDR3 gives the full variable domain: SQTIHQWPATLVQPVGSPLSLECTVEGTSNPNLYWYRQAAGRGLQLLFYSVGIGQISSEVPQNLSASRPQDRQFILSSKKLLLSDSGFYLCAWSVPGRDEKLFFGSGTQLSVL.